This TCR beta chain appears in the sequencing data of a study of blood T cells in healthy people across ages. Whole-study results and caveats: Across the age range, TCR beta diversity per million T cells fell in a roughly linear way.

This clonotype was observed a few times. The antigen remains undetermined. Germline values: CDR1 SGHTA, CDR2 FQGNSA. V was clipped by 1 base and J by 2 bases; unmatched bases: 2. There are 16 residues in the CDR3. A second PCR, run for about 7 to 11 cycles, used a sample-barcoded 5' primer plus a J-beta primer mix. One entry per CDR3 protein results from TCRdb running MiXCR on the 5' RACE reads. The table shows approximately 1.5 million distinct CDR3 sequences, with approximately 43% occurring only once. The sample consisted of blood. This TCR was sampled from a woman aged 18-29 years in good health. The chain couples TRBV7-2 to TRBJ2-3; 11 bases are a match to TRBD2. The CDR3 DNA sequence: TGTGCCAGCAGCTTAGATAGCGGGGGGGCCACAGATACGCAGTATTTT. Protein: CASSLDSGGATDTQYF.